This T cell receptor (beta chain) emerged from a study of T cell responses to AZD1222 COVID-19 vaccine. This CDR3 is 15 amino acids long. The junction had 2 bases not matched to a gene; V was cut back by 4 bases and J by 0 bases. The germline CDR1 and CDR2 sequences are MNHEY and SVGAGI. To note about this clone: Its matching antigen is unknown.

TCRdb's table, derived via immunoSEQ multiplex PCR, lists solely in-frame clones and lacks some. Here the sample spans some 150,000 clones, 90% being singletons. Study-wide results and limits: Baseline seropositives among AZD1222 recipients totaled only six or seven. Spike regions recognized by vaccine-associated CD4 TCRs spanned the protein, led by 160-218 and 743-854.

The clonotype was recovered from an adult in good health. Source: peripheral blood, taken on day 0 of AZD1222 vaccination. This sequence joins TRBV6-5 and TRBJ2-1, with TRBD2 identical over 8 bases. The CDR3 nucleotides read TGTGCCAGCAGTTTAGCGGGAAGCTCCTACAATGAGCAGTTCTTC. This sequence encodes CASSLAGSSYNEQFF.